These T cell receptor beta chains were read from a single sample in a study of cytomegalovirus exposure and HLA in healthy donors. Profiling relied on immunoSEQ multiplex PCR, and the TCRdb table lists in-frame clones only, not all of them. The sample records about 120,000 clones, roughly 80% being singletons. Material for sequencing was PBMCs. Every receptor here comes from a female donor in good health and CMV-seropositive. The CDR3 runs from the conserved cysteine through the conserved F or W. The order of the fields is J gene, clone size, D gene, V gene, CDR3 protein, CDR3 DNA. The D gene is left open where the match is weak. Clone size appears in some rows only: once, few, many, or a class for an expanded clone.

>TRBJ2-7|-|-|TRBV15
CATSREVVDEQYF
TGTGCCACCAGCAGAGAAGTTGTAGACGAGCAGTACTTC
>TRBJ2-5|once|TRBD2|TRBV19
CASSKRAGREIGETQYF
TGTGCCAGTAGTAAACGAGCGGGGAGGGAGATCGGTGAGACCCAGTACTTC
>TRBJ1-2|-|-|TRBV5-1
CASSLGHLAANYGYTF
TGCGCCAGCAGCTTGGGACACCTGGCAGCTAACTATGGCTACACCTTC
>TRBJ1-1|-|-|TRBV5-1
CASSLQGGNTEAFF
TGCGCCAGCAGCTTGCAGGGCGGGAACACTGAAGCTTTCTTT
>TRBJ2-7|-|TRBD2|TRBV6-5
CASSYAGGEQYF
TGTGCCAGCAGTTACGCGGGGGGCGAGCAGTACTTC
>TRBJ1-2|few|-|TRBV25-1
CASSDAGSRYGYTF
TGTGCCAGCAGTGATGCCGGGTCCCGCTATGGCTACACCTTC
>TRBJ2-7|-|-|TRBV5-6
CASSSLTTGKISYEQYF
TGTGCCAGCAGCTCGCTAACTACAGGGAAAATCTCCTACGAGCAGTACTTC
>TRBJ1-4|few|-|TRBV7-9
CASSLTDEKLFF
TGTGCCAGCAGCTTAACGGATGAAAAACTGTTTTTT
>TRBJ2-1|-|-|TRBV7-3
CASSLTASSYNEQFF
TGTGCCAGCAGCTTGACAGCCAGCTCCTACAATGAGCAGTTCTTC
>TRBJ1-1|-|-|TRBV5-1
CASRVTGYGANTEAFF
TGCGCCAGCAGGGTTACAGGATATGGAGCGAACACTGAAGCTTTCTTT
>TRBJ2-7|-|-|TRBV15
CATSTETYYEQYF
TGTGCCACCAGCACCGAGACATACTACGAGCAGTACTTC
>TRBJ2-2|-|-|TRBV10-3
CAISSQTANTGELFF
TGTGCCATCAGTTCTCAGACAGCGAACACCGGGGAGCTGTTTTTT
>TRBJ2-3|-|TRBD1|TRBV5-1
CASSSGTGTADTQYF
TGCGCCAGCAGCTCCGGGACAGGTACCGCAGATACGCAGTATTTT
>TRBJ2-7|-|-|TRBV10-3
CAISRLAYEQYF
TGTGCCATCAGTCGGCTAGCCTACGAGCAGTACTTC
>TRBJ1-5|few|-|TRBV6-1
CASSSVGGPSQPQHF
TGTGCCAGCAGTTCCGTAGGGGGTCCTTCCCAGCCCCAGCATTTT
>TRBJ1-4|-|TRBD1|TRBV7-9
CASSPRQGLNEKLFF
TGTGCCAGCAGCCCTCGACAGGGCCTTAATGAAAAACTGTTTTTT
>TRBJ2-3|-|-|TRBV5-1
CASSRGTASTDTQYF
TGCGCCAGCAGCCGGGGGACTGCAAGCACAGATACGCAGTATTTT
>TRBJ2-2|-|-|TRBV7-2
CASSLAQAGAGTGELFF
TGTGCCAGCAGCTTAGCGCAGGCGGGGGCTGGCACCGGGGAGCTGTTTTTT
>TRBJ2-3|-|TRBD2|TRBV9
CASSEASGGYTDTQYF
TGTGCCAGCAGCGAGGCGAGCGGGGGGTACACAGATACGCAGTATTTT
>TRBJ1-1|-|-|TRBV5-1
CASRAVTNTEAFF
TGCGCCAGCAGGGCGGTAACGAACACTGAAGCTTTCTTT
>TRBJ1-2|once|-|TRBV5-1
CASSSGGGTYGYTF
TGCGCCAGCAGCTCGGGCGGGGGGACCTATGGCTACACCTTC
>TRBJ2-2|-|-|TRBV9
CASSDRILNTGELFF
TGTGCCAGCAGTGACAGGATTTTGAACACCGGGGAGCTGTTTTTT
>TRBJ1-3|-|-|TRBV7-8
CASSLGHRFSGNTIYF
TGTGCCAGCAGCTTAGGGCACAGGTTCTCTGGAAACACCATATATTTT
>TRBJ2-7|few|-|TRBV4-1
CASSQGLSYEQYF
TGCGCCAGCAGCCAAGGACTTTCCTACGAGCAGTACTTC